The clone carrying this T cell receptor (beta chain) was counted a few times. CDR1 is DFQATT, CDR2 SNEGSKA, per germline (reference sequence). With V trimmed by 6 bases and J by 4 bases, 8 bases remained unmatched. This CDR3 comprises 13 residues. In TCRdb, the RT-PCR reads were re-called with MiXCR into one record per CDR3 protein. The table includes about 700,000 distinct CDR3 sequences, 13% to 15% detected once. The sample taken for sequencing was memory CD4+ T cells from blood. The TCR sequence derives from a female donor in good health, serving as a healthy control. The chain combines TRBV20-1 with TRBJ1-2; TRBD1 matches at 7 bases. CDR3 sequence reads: CSAIVGQAYGYTF. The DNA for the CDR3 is TGCAGTGCAATAGTCGGACAGGCCTATGGCTACACCTTC.